What follows are 5 T cell receptor beta chains derived from one specimen sequenced in a study of blood T cell repertoires in COVID-19 (dated by TCRdb to about 2020). Libraries were prepared through the immunoSEQ multiplex PCR assay. TCRdb took this table from immuneACCESS and kept in-frame rearrangements with V and J called. Such tables lack part of the clones; where checked against another copy, unresolved V genes explain under half of the gap, and the rest is unexplained. The sample table contains fewer than 350,000 clones; only one count was recorded for roughly 90% of them. The ten largest make up under 15% of the sample. Material: peripheral blood. The receptors were sampled from a woman aged 70-85 years with COVID-19, enrolled during active disease.

This chain links TRBV27 with TRBJ2-5, with D tentatively TRBD2 (6 bases). In germline, CDR1 is MNHEY, CDR2 SMNVEV (reference sequence). Trimming cost V 6 bases and J 2 bases, with 13 bases left between them. The CDR3 has 14 amino acids. As DNA, the CDR3 is TGTGCCAGCAGCCGCGCCGGGGGACAAGAGACCCAGTACTTC. It specifies CASSRAGGQETQYF.

The genes are TRBV2 and TRBJ2-3, with 12 bases aligning to TRBD2. This CDR3 is 16 amino acids long. V was clipped by 4 bases and J by 3 bases; unmatched bases: 5. Germline V lookup: CDR1 SNHLY, CDR2 FYNNEI. CDR3 bases: TGTGCCAGCAGTGGATCTAGCGGGGGGGTTACAGATACGCAGTATTTT. Translation: CASSGSSGGVTDTQYF.

J is TRBJ2-1 and V is TRBV27; D may be TRBD2 (5 bases). Trimming pared 3 bases from V and 0 bases from J, leaving 18 bases between. The CDR3 loop spans 18 amino acids. Germline loops: CDR1 MNHEY, CDR2 SMNVEV (reference sequence). The CDR3 loop reads CASSFPAGIPSSYNEQFF. In DNA form, the CDR3 reads TGTGCCAGCAGTTTCCCCGCCGGGATCCCGAGCTCCTACAATGAGCAGTTCTTC.

This clone was seen just once. The CDR3 DNA follows: TGTGCCAGCAGCCGACGGGGGACGTCAAGCAATCAGCCCCAGCATTTT. This sequence encodes CASSRRGTSSNQPQHF. This chain links TRBV5-6 with TRBJ1-5; a weak D match, TRBD1 (5 bases). This CDR3 has 16 residues. V gave up 4 bases and J gave up 1 base, with 15 bases separating them. The germline CDR1 and CDR2 sequences are SGHDT and YYEEEE.

A word on this clone: The junction differs from germline at one of its ends, possibly a read error. This chain links TRBV7-2 with TRBJ2-3, with TRBD2 matching 8 bases. CDR3 length equals 13 residues. Germline V gene sequence: CDR1 SGHTA, CDR2 FQGNSA. The CDR3 DNA reads as TGTGCTAGCAACCAGCGGGGGAGAGATACGCAGTATTTT. Translated: CASNQRGRDTQYF. Together with reference TRBV7-2 and TRBJ2-3, the CDR3 gives the full variable domain: GAGVSQSPSNKVTEKGKDVELRCDPISGHTALYWYRQSLGQGLEFLIYFQGNSAPDKSGLPSDRFSAERTGGSVSTLTIQRTQQEDSAVYLCASNQRGRDTQYFGPGTRLTVL.